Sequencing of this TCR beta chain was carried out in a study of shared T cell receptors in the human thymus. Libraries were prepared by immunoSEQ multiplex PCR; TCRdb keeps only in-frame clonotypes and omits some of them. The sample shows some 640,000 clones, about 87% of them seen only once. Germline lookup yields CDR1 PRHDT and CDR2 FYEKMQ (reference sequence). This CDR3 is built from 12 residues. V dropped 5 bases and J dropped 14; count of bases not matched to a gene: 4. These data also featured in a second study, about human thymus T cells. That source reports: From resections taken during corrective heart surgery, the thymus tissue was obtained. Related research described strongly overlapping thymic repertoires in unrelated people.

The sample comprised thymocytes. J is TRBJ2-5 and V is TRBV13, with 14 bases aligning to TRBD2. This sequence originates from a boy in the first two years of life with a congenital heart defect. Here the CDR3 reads CASSRLAGGRYF. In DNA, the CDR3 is TGTGCCAGCAGCCGACTAGCGGGGGGGCGATACTTC.